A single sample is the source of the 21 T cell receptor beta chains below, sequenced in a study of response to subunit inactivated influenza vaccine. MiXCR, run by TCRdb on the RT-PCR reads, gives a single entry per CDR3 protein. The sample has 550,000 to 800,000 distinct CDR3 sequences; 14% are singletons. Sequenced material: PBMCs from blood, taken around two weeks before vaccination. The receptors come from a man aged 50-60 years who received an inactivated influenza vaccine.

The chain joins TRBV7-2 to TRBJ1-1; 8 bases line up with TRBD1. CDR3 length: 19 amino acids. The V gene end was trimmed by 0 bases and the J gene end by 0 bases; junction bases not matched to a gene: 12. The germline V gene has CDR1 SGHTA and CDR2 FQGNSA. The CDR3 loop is CASSLASGRGLDLNTEAFF. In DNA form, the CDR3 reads TGTGCCAGCAGCTTAGCGTCGGGCAGGGGGCTGGATTTGAACACTGAAGCTTTCTTT.

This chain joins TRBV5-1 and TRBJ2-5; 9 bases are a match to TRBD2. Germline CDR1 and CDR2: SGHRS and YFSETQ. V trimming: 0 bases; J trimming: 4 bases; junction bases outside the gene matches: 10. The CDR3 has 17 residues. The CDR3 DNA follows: TGCGCCAGCAGCTTGGTCGCGGGAGGGTCCGAGGGAGAGACCCAGTACTTC. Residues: CASSLVAGGSEGETQYF.

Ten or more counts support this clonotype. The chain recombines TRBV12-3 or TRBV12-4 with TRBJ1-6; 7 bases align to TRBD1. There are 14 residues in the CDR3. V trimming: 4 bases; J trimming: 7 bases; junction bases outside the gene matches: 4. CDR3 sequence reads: CASSSGTENSPLHF. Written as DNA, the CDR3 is TGTGCCAGCAGTTCCGGGACAGAAAATTCACCCCTCCACTTT.

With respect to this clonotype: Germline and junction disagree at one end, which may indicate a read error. The DNA for the CDR3 is TGTGCCAGCAGCTCTAGCGGGGCTAGCTCCTACAAAGAGCAGTTCTTC. Protein product: CASSSSGASSYKEQFF. The chain carries TRBV7-2 and TRBJ2-1; TRBD2 matches 9 bases. Germline CDR1 reads SGHTA; CDR2 reads FQGNSA. The CDR3 covers 16 residues. The whole variable domain, remainder taken from reference TRBV7-2 and TRBJ2-1, is GAGVSQSPSNKVTEKGKDVELRCDPISGHTALYWYRQSLGQGLEFLIYFQGNSAPDKSGLPSDRFSAERTGGSVSTLTIQRTQQEDSAVYLCASSSSGASSYKEQFFGPGTRLTVL.

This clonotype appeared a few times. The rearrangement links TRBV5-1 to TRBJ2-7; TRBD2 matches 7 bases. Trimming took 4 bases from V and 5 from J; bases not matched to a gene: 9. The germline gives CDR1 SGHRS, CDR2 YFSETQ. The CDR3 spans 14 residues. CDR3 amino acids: CASSTRLASDEQYF. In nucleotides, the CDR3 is TGCGCCAGCAGCACTCGACTAGCATCCGACGAGCAGTACTTC. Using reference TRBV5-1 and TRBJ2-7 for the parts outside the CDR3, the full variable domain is KAGVTQTPRYLIKTRGQQVTLSCSPISGHRSVSWYQQTPGQGLQFLFEYFSETQRNKGNFPGRFSGRQFSNSRSEMNVSTLELGDSALYLCASSTRLASDEQYFGPGTRLTVT.

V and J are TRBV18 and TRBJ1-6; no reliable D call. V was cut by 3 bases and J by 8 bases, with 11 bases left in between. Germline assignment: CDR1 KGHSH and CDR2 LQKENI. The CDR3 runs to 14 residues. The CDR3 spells CASSPGDSHSPLHF. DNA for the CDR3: TGTGCCAGCTCACCTGGGGATAGTCATTCACCCCTCCACTTT. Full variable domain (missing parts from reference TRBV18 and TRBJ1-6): NAGVMQNPRHLVRRRGQEARLRCSPMKGHSHVYWYRQLPEEGLKFMVYLQKENIIDESGMPKERFSAEFPKEGPSILRIQQVVRGDSAAYFCASSPGDSHSPLHFGNGTRLTVT.

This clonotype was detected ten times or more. CDR3 sequence (DNA): TGCGCCAGCAGCAAGGAGGGCAGGGGAACAGAAGCTTTCTTT. Translating it yields CASSKEGRGTEAFF. The chain combines TRBV5-1 with TRBJ1-1, with D tentatively TRBD1 (6 bases). The CDR3 runs 14 residues. V lost 4 bases and J 8 bases, leaving 18 bases between the germline ends. From germline, CDR1 is SGHRS and CDR2 YFSETQ.

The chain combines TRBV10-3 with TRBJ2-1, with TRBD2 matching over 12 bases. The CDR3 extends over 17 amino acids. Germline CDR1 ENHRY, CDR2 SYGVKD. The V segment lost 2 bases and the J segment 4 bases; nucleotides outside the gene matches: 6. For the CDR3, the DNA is TGTGCCATCAGTGAGGACGGGACTAGCGGGTCTTACAATGAGCAGTTCTTC. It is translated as CAISEDGTSGSYNEQFF.

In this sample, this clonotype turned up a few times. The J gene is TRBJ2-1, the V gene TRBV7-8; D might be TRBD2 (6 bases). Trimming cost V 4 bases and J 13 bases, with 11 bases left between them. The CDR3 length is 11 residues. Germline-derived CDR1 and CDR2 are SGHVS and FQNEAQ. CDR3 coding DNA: TGTGCCAGCAGCTCCCTCGGACTACAGTTCTTC. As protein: CASSSLGLQFF.

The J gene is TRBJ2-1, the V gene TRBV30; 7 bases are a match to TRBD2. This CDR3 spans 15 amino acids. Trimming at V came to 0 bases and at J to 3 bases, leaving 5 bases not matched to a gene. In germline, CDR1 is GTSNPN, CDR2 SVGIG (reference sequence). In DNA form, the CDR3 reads TGTGCCTGGAGTGTCGGTTCTAGCGGCTACAATGAGCAGTTCTTC. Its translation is CAWSVGSSGYNEQFF.

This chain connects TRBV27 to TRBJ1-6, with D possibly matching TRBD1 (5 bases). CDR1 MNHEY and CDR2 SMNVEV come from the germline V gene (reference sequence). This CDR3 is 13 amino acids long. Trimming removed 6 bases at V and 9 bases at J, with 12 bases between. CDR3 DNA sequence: TGTGCCAGCAGGCCCGACAGAGGTTCACCCCTCCACTTT. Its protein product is CASRPDRGSPLHF.

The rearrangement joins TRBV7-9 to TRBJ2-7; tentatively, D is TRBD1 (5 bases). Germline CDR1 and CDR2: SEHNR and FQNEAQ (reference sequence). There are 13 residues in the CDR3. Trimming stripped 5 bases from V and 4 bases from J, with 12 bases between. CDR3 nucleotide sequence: TGTGCCAGCAGCAAAGACAGTCCTTACGAGCAGTACTTC. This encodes CASSKDSPYEQYF.

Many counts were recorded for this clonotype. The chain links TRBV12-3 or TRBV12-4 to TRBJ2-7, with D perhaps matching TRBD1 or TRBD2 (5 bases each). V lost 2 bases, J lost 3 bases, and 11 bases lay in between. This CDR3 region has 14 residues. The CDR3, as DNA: TGTGCCAGCAGTTTACCCGGGACGGTCTACGAGCAGTACTTC. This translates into CASSLPGTVYEQYF.

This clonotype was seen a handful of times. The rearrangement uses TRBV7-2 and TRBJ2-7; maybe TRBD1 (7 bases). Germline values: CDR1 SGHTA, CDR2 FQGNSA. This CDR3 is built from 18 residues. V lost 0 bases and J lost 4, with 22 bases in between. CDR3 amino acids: CASSLASSGGRGLYEQYF. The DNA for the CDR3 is TGTGCCAGCAGCTTAGCGAGCTCCGGGGGCAGGGGGTTGTACGAGCAGTACTTC.

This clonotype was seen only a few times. DNA for the CDR3: TGCGCCAGCAGCTATACTAGCGGGGAGACCGGGGAGCTGTTTTTT. Protein sequence: CASSYTSGETGELFF. The chain links TRBV5-1 to TRBJ2-2; 10 bases are shared with TRBD2. The trim removed 3 bases at V and 5 bases at J, leaving 4 bases unmatched. Germline CDR1 is SGHRS and CDR2 is YFSETQ. There are 15 residues in the CDR3.

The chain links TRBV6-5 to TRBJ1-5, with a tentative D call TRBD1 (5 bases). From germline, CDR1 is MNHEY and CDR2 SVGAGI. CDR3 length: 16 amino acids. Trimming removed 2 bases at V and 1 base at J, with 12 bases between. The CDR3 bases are TGTGCCAGCAGTTACGGCGGGGGATCGAGCAATCAGCCCCAGCATTTT. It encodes CASSYGGGSSNQPQHF.

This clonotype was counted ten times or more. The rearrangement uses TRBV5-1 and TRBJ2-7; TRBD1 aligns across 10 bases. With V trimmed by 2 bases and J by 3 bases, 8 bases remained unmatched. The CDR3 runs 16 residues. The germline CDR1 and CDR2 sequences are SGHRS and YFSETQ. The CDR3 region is CASSFLDRGQLYEQYF. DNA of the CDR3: TGCGCCAGCAGCTTCCTCGACAGGGGGCAGCTCTACGAGCAGTACTTC.

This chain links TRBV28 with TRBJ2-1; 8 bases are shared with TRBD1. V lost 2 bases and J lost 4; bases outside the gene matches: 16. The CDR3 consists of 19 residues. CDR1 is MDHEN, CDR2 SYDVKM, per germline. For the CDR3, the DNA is TGTGCCAGCAGTTTAATCGGCAGGGGGCGTGGGACGCGTTACAATGAGCAGTTCTTC. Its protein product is CASSLIGRGRGTRYNEQFF. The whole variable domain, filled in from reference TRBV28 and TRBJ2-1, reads DVKVTQSSRYLVKRTGEKVFLECVQDMDHENMFWYRQDPGLGLRLIYFSYDVKMKEKGDIPEGYSVSREKKERFSLILESASTNQTSMYLCASSLIGRGRGTRYNEQFFGPGTRLTVL.

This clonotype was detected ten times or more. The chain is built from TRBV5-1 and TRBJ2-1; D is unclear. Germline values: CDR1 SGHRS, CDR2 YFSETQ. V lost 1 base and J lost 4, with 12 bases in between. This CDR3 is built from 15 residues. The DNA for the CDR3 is TGCGCCAGCAGCTTGTCAGTCACGGGTTACAATGAGCAGTTCTTC. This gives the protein CASSLSVTGYNEQFF. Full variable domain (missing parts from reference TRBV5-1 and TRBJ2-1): KAGVTQTPRYLIKTRGQQVTLSCSPISGHRSVSWYQQTPGQGLQFLFEYFSETQRNKGNFPGRFSGRQFSNSRSEMNVSTLELGDSALYLCASSLSVTGYNEQFFGPGTRLTVL.

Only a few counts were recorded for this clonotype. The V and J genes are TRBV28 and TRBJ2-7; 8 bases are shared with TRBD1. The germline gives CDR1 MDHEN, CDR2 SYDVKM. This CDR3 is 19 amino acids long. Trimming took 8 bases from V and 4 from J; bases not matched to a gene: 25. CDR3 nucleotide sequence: TGTGCCAGCGCGCAAGGACAGGGCAATCCTTATCTCGGGATATACGAGCAGTACTTC. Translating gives CASAQGQGNPYLGIYEQYF.

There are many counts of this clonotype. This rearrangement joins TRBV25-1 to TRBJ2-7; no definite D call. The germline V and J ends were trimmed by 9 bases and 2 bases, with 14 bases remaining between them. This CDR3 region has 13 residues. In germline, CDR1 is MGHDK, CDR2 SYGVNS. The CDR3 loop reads CASRSSRAYEQYF. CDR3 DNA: TGTGCCAGTAGGAGTAGTCGTGCCTACGAGCAGTACTTC.